This TCR beta chain was recorded in a study of T cells in Graves' hyperthyroidism and ophthalmopathy. What was amplified from RNA transcripts were TCR beta CDR3 regions. The study used the HTBI primer set for a first-round RT-PCR of the TCR CDR3. Each CDR3 protein is one row after TCRdb ran MiXCR on the multiplex PCR reads. The sample holds a few hundred thousand distinct CDR3 sequences, around 15% seen once. The CDR3 consists of 17 residues. The germline gives CDR1 SGHKS, CDR2 YYEKEE (reference sequence). V was pared by 2 bases and J by 6 bases, with 11 bases of the junction left unmatched. This receptor was obtained from a woman aged 60-75 years with Graves' ophthalmopathy. Sequenced sample: blood. The chain carries TRBV5-5 and TRBJ1-6; TRBD1 aligns across 7 bases. CDR3 sequence reads: CASSFETGKWGNSPLHF. In nucleotides, the CDR3 is TGTGCCAGCAGCTTCGAGACAGGGAAGTGGGGTAATTCACCCCTCCACTTT. Based on the CDR3 plus reference TRBV5-5 and TRBJ1-6, the full variable domain is DAGVTQSPTHLIKTRGQQVTLRCSPISGHKSVSWYQQVLGQGPQFIFQYYEKEERGRGNFPDRFSARQFPNYSSELNVNALLLGDSALYLCASSFETGKWGNSPLHFGNGTRLTVT.